The 8 T cell receptor beta chains below were found in one sample sequenced in a study of T cell responses to AZD1222 COVID-19 vaccine. The protocol was immunoSEQ multiplex PCR, while the TCRdb copy is restricted to in-frame clones and leaves out a portion. The sample holds roughly 110,000 clones, roughly 91% seen once. This material consisted of peripheral blood, taken 28 days after the second AZD1222 dose. These receptors all come from an adult who received the AZD1222 COVID-19 vaccine.

The J gene is TRBJ1-3, the V gene TRBV2; 10 nucleotides align to TRBD1. This CDR3 has 18 residues. Trimming removed 6 bases from V and 2 bases from J; junction bases left unmatched: 13. Germline lookup yields CDR1 SNHLY and CDR2 FYNNEI. This CDR3 reads CASSLLRPGTGAGNTIYF. The CDR3 DNA sequence: TGTGCCAGCAGCCTGCTCCGCCCCGGGACAGGGGCTGGAAACACCATATATTTT.

The V gene is TRBV5-1, the J gene TRBJ2-5; 9 positions agree with TRBD2. J was trimmed by 4 bases and V by 0 bases; bases with no gene match: 4. This CDR3 has 15 amino acids. Germline assignment: CDR1 SGHRS and CDR2 YFSETQ. The CDR3 sequence is CASSLGLAGLETQYF. CDR3 bases: TGCGCCAGCAGCTTGGGCCTAGCGGGGTTAGAGACCCAGTACTTC.

The rearrangement links TRBV27 to TRBJ1-5; no firm D call. Germline lookup yields CDR1 MNHEY and CDR2 SMNVEV (reference sequence). The CDR3 consists of 13 residues. Trimming shortened V by 5 bases and J by 4 bases, and 9 bases separated the two germline ends. CDR3 amino acids: CASSPRENQPQHF. The CDR3 DNA is TGTGCCAGCAGTCCCCGGGAGAATCAGCCCCAGCATTTT.

J is TRBJ2-1 and V is TRBV7-6, with a possible D match to TRBD1 (5 bases). V was pared by 5 bases and J by 0 bases, with 11 bases between. CDR3 length: 15 residues. CDR1 SGHVS and CDR2 FNYEAQ come from the germline V gene. CDR3 nucleotide sequence: TGTGCCAGCAGCCGACAGAAGCACTCCTACAATGAGCAGTTCTTC. This codes for CASSRQKHSYNEQFF.

The chain carries TRBV9 and TRBJ1-1; D remains unclear. V was shortened by 0 bases and J by 1 base, with 7 bases between the two germline ends. There are 14 residues in the CDR3. The germline gives CDR1 SGDLS, CDR2 YYNGEE. Here the CDR3 DNA reads TGTGCCAGCAGCGTAGTACCAGAGAACACTGAAGCTTTCTTT. Translation gives CASSVVPENTEAFF.

This clone was recorded only once. In DNA form, the CDR3 reads TGTGCCAGCAGTACAGGACCCTACGGCTACACCTTC. Amino acids: CASSTGPYGYTF. This sequence joins TRBV27 and TRBJ1-2, with D possibly being TRBD1 (5 bases). Germline CDR1 MNHEY, CDR2 SMNVEV (reference sequence). Trimming pared 5 bases from V and 8 bases from J, leaving 12 bases between. The CDR3 contains 12 residues.

This rearrangement joins TRBV9 to TRBJ1-1; D not certain. Germline V CDR1 and CDR2: SGDLS, YYNGEE. Trimming took 3 bases from V and 0 from J, leaving 12 bases between them. The length of the CDR3 is 15 residues. The CDR3 protein is CASSARSQVNTEAFF. The CDR3 region has the DNA TGTGCCAGCAGCGCTAGGTCCCAGGTGAACACTGAAGCTTTCTTT.

As for this clone: The junction does not match germline at one end; this may be a read error. This chain connects TRBV7-7 to TRBJ2-6; the D is unclear. This CDR3 has 17 residues. Per germline, CDR1 SSHAT and CDR2 FNYEAQ (reference sequence). In DNA form, the CDR3 reads TGTGCTAGCAGCCCCGCCAGTACGGTCTCTGGGGCCAACGTCCTGACTTTC. Translation gives CASSPASTVSGANVLTF.